What follows describes a single T cell receptor beta chain. Its specificity is not known. These data come from a study of cytomegalovirus exposure and HLA in healthy donors. Both 60 Vbeta primers and 13 Jbeta primers went into the PCR. Produced via immunoSEQ multiplex PCR; TCRdb's table is partial and in-frame only. The sample lists tens of thousands of clones, more than 65% occurring once. Germline loops: CDR1 SGHVS, CDR2 FQNEAQ. The V segment lost 6 bases and the J segment 9 bases; nucleotides outside the gene matches: 15. The CDR3 totals 15 residues. Notes on the study in general: The investigators catalogued 150 to 200 TCR beta chains as cytomegalovirus-associated. In terms of immune exposure information, only CMV serostatus was available. A few V segments could not be told apart, such as TRBV6-2 and TRBV6-3, and were left out.

This chain links TRBV7-8 with TRBJ2-3; TRBD2 matches at 7 bases. The sequencing sample was made of PBMCs. The TCR comes from a human donor in good health. The CDR3 sequence: CASRGAGADGFTQYF. The CDR3 DNA sequence: TGTGCCAGCAGGGGTGCGGGAGCTGATGGTTTCACGCAGTATTTT. The full variable domain, with the rest looked up from reference TRBV7-8 and TRBJ2-3, is GAGVSQSPRYKVAKRGQDVALRCDPISGHVSLFWYQQALGQGPEFLTYFQNEAQLDKSGLPSDRFFAERPEGSVSTLKIQRTQQEDSAVYLCASRGAGADGFTQYFGPGTRLTVL.